The present TCR beta chain was sequenced within a study of cytomegalovirus exposure and HLA in healthy donors. Overall study results and limits: The classifier, whose performance was assessed in both the original and validation cohorts, reportedly diagnosed cytomegalovirus status with high specificity and sensitivity. A likely sequencing artifact accounted for one observed cluster of highly shared sequence variants.

A multiplex PCR was run with 60 Vbeta primers and 13 Jbeta primers. TCRdb's copy holds only in-frame clones and misses some; the assay was immunoSEQ multiplex PCR. Altogether some 140,000 clones are present, about 74% being singletons, with the ten largest covering under 2.5%. The CDR3 loop spans 15 amino acids. Germline V lookup: CDR1 SGHVS, CDR2 FQNEAQ. V lost 3 bases to trimming and J lost 7 bases, with 15 bases between them. Points on this clone: Its target is unknown. Other DNA sequences in the sample encode the same CDR3.

The rearrangement links TRBV7-8 to TRBJ2-2; tentative D call: TRBD1 (6 bases). Sequencing was done on a sample of PBMCs. The sequence was collected from a man between 25 and 39 years old in good health and CMV-seronegative. This chain's CDR3 is CASSLGQGADGELFF. The CDR3, as DNA: TGTGCCAGCAGCTTGGGACAAGGGGCCGACGGGGAGCTGTTTTTT.